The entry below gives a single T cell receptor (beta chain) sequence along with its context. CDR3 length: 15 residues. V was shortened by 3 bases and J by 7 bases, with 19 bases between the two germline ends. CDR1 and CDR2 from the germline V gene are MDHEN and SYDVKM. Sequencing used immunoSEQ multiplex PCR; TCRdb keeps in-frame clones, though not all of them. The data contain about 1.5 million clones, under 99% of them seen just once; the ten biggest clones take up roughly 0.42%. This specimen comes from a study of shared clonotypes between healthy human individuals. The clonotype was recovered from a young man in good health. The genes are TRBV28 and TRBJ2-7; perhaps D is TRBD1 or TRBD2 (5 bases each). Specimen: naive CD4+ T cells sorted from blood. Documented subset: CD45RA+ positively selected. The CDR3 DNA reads TGTGCCAGCAGTTTGAGGGTACCTGGGGGTTGGGAGCAGTACTTC. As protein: CASSLRVPGGWEQYF.